The 3 T cell receptor beta chains in this list originate from one sample, sequenced in a study of blood T cells in healthy people across ages. Then a second PCR, running about 6 to 11 cycles, was carried out with a sample-barcoded 5' primer and a J-beta primer mix. In TCRdb, the 5' RACE reads were re-called with MiXCR into one record per CDR3 protein. The sample consists of about 930,000 distinct CDR3 sequences, 25% to 35% of them appearing once. This same sample was also taken into another study, of T cells of mothers and their children.

The sequenced sample consisted of blood. Receptors originate from a woman between 40 and 50 years old in good health.

The CDR3 DNA is TGCGCCAGCAGTCGATGGACTGACCTCACAGATACGCAGTATTTT. Protein sequence: CASSRWTDLTDTQYF. The rearrangement links TRBV5-1 to TRBJ2-3; perhaps TRBD2 as D (5 bases). V lost 5 bases, J lost 2 bases, and 15 bases lay in between. Germline assignment: CDR1 SGHRS and CDR2 YFSETQ. This CDR3 spans 15 amino acids.

This sequence joins TRBV24-1 and TRBJ2-7; D perhaps matches TRBD1 (6 bases). V was shortened by 4 bases and J by 7 bases, with 10 bases between the two germline ends. Per germline, CDR1 KGHDR and CDR2 SFDVKD. The length of the CDR3 is 12 residues. The CDR3 DNA follows: TGTGCCACCAGTGACAACAGGGTGGAGCAGTACTTC. Amino acids: CATSDNRVEQYF.

This clonotype has at least ten counts. This chain joins TRBV7-9 and TRBJ1-1; D is unclear. Trimming took 1 base from V and 7 from J, leaving 4 bases between them. CDR3 length: 11 residues. Looked up from germline, CDR1 is SEHNR and CDR2 is FQNEAQ (reference sequence). The CDR3 sequence: CASSLEVEAFF. Here the CDR3 DNA reads TGTGCCAGCAGCTTAGAGGTTGAAGCTTTCTTT. Combining the CDR3 with reference TRBV7-9 and TRBJ1-1 gives the whole variable domain DTGVSQNPRHKITKRGQNVTFRCDPISEHNRLYWYRQTLGQGPEFLTYFQNEAQLEKSRLLSDRFSAERPKGSFSTLEIQRTEQGDSAMYLCASSLEVEAFFGQGTRLTVV.